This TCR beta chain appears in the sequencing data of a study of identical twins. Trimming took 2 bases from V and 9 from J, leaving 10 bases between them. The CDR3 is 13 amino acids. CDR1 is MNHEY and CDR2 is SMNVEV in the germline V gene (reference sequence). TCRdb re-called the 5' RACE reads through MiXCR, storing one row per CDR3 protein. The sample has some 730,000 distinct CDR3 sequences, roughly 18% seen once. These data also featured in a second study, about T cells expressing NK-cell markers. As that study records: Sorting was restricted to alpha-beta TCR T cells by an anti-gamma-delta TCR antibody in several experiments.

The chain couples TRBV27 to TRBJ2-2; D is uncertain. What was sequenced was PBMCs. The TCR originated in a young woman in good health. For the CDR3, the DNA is TGTGCCAGCAGTTTAAAACCTCGCAGGGAGCTGTTTTTT. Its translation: CASSLKPRRELFF.